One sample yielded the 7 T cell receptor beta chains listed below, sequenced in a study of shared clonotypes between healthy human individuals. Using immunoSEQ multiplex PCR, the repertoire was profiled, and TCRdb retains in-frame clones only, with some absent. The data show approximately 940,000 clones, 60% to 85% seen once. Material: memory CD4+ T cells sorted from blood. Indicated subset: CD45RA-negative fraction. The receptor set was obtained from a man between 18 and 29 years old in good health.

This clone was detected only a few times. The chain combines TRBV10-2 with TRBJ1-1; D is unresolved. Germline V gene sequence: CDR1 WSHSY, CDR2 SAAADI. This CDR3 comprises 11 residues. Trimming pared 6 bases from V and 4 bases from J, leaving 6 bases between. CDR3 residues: CASRGGTEAFF. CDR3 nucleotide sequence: TGCGCCAGCAGGGGTGGCACTGAAGCTTTCTTT.

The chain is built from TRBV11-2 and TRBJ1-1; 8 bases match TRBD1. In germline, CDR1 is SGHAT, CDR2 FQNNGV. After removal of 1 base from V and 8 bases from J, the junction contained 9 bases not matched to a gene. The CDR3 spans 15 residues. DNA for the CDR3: TGTGCCAGCAGCTTAGGTATTCAGGGGGCGGAAGAAGCTTTCTTT. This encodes CASSLGIQGAEEAFF.

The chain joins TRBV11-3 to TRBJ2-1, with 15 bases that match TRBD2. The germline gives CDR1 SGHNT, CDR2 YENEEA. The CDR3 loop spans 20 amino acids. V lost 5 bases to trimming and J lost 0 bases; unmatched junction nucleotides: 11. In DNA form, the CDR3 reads TGTGCCAGCAGCCTTCATAGCGGACTAGCGGGAGGGAGCTCCTACAATGAGCAGTTCTTC. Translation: CASSLHSGLAGGSSYNEQFF.

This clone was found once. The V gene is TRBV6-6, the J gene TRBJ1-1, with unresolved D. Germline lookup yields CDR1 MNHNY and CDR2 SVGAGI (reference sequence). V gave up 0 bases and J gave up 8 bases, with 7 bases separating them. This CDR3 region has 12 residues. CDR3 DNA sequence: TGTGCCAGCAGTTACTCGTATGAAGAAGCTTTCTTT. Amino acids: CASSYSYEEAFF.

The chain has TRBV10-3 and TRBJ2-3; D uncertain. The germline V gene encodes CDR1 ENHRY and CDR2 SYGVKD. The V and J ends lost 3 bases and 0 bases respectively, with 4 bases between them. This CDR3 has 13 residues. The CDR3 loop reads CAISEMSTDTQYF. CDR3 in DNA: TGTGCCATCAGTGAAATGAGCACAGATACGCAGTATTTT.

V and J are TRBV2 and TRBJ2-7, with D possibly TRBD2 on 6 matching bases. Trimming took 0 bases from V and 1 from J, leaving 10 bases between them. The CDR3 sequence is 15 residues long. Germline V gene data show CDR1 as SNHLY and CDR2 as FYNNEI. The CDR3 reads CASSEAGGRSYEQYF. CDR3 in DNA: TGTGCCAGCAGTGAAGCGGGAGGCAGATCCTACGAGCAGTACTTC.

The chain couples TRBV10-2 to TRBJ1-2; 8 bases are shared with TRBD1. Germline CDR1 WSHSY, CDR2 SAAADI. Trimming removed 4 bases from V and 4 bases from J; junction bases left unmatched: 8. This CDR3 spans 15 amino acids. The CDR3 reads CASSAETGTGYGYTF. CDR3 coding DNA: TGCGCCAGCAGTGCTGAAACCGGGACAGGCTATGGCTACACCTTC.